The text below deals with one TCR beta chain. The entry originates in a study of technical replicates of blood from a few donors. Clones were sequenced by immunoSEQ multiplex PCR, and TCRdb holds only the in-frame ones, with some missing. This repertoire shows around 62,000 clones, about 98% found once; its top ten account for approximately 0.17%. V was cut by 3 bases and J by 7 bases, with 13 bases left in between. Looked up from germline, CDR1 is MDHEN and CDR2 is SYDVKM. The CDR3 covers 14 residues. The sequence came from a human donor in good health. Specimen: T cells isolated from PBMCs. The chain recombines TRBV28 with TRBJ2-1, with a weak D call TRBD1 (7 bases). This CDR3 reads CASSLSTGTNEQFF. Here the CDR3 DNA reads TGTGCCAGCAGTTTGTCGACAGGGACTAATGAGCAGTTCTTC. Full variable domain (missing parts from reference TRBV28 and TRBJ2-1): DVKVTQSSRYLVKRTGEKVFLECVQDMDHENMFWYRQDPGLGLRLIYFSYDVKMKEKGDIPEGYSVSREKKERFSLILESASTNQTSMYLCASSLSTGTNEQFFGPGTRLTVL.